This TCR beta chain was observed in a study of T cells expressing NK-cell markers. Turning to the study itself: Researchers got TCR beta repertoires out of sorted CD3+CD56+NKG2C+, CD3+CD56+NKG2C- and CD3+CD56-NKG2C+ T cells. Among the eight sequenced donors, seven tested HCMV-seropositive and one tested seronegative.

The CDR3 is made up of 19 amino acids. In germline, CDR1 is SGHAT, CDR2 FQDESV (reference sequence). On this clonotype: Its specificity is unknown.

Whole-study findings and limits: Of the CD8+ T cells in roughly 6 donors, roughly 1.0-7.0% belonged to dominant NKG2C+ clonotypes.

Libraries used 5'RACE template switching adding universal primer site and UMIs. TCRdb reprocessed the 5' RACE reads and stores each CDR3 protein as one record, lacking DNA. This specimen shows over 200,000 distinct CDR3 sequences; the ten leading clones hold about 0.4%. The rearrangement joins TRBV11-1 to TRBJ2-6; TCRdb proposes TRBD2, but this gene call is untestable without DNA. The material sequenced was blood T cells: a sorted CD56 or NKG2C T cell subset, CD4+ or CD8+ T cells, or bulk PBMC T cells (not recorded which). This clonotype was sampled from a man aged 18 to 30 in good health. The chain's CDR3 is CASSRETSGAFSGANVLTF.